This TCR beta chain was identified in a study of control samples from healthy donors and cancer patients (dated by TCRdb to 2018 to 2021). The method behind the library was the immunoSEQ multiplex PCR assay. In TCRdb, the immuneACCESS table is reduced to in-frame sequences with V and J assigned. These tables do not hold every clone; where another copy was compared, an unresolved V gene accounts for under half, and the others remain unexplained. The sample profile shows fewer than 200,000 clones; roughly 92% of them were found once. Of the sample, more than 1.3% is held by the ten largest clones. From a lookup of the germline V gene, CDR1 and CDR2 are ENHRY and SYGVKD. The CDR3 numbers 15 residues from cysteine through phenylalanine. Of the read, only the CDR3 DNA is kept; its 45 bases are in frame from base 1. Here V drops 5 bases and J drops 5 bases, and the junction holds 5 bases not matched to any gene.

On this clone itself: Its antigen is still unknown. No qualities accompany the bases; no much larger clone lies one base away.

The sequencing input was blood. The rearrangement combines TRBV10-3 with TRBJ2-3, with 12 central nucleotides matching TRBD2. The receptor comes from a man aged 25 to 40 in good health. The bases read TGTGCCATCAGTAAACTAGCGGGGGGTAAAGATACGCAGTATTTT. Its protein reads: CAISKLAGGKDTQYF.